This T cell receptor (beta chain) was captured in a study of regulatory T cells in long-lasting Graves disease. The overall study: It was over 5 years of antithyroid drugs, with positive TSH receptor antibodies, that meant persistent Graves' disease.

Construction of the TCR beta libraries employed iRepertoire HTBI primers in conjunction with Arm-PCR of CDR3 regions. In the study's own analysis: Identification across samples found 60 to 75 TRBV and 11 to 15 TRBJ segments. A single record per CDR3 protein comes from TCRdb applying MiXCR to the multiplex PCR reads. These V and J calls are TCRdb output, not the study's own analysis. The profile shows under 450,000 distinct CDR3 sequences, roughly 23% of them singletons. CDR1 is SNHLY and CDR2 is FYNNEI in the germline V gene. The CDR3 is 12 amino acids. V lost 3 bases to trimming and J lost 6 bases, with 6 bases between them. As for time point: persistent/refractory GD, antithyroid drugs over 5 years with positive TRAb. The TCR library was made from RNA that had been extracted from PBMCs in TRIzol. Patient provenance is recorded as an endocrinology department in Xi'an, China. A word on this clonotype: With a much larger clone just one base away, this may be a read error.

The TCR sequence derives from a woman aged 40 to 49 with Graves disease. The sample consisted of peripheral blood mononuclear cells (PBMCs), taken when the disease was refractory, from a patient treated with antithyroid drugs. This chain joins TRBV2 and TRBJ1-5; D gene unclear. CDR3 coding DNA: TGTGCCAGCAGTGATCCAGGTCAGCCCCAGCATTTT. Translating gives CASSDPGQPQHF.